This T cell receptor (beta chain) was observed in a study of blood T cell repertoires in COVID-19. Clones were sequenced by immunoSEQ multiplex PCR, and TCRdb holds only the in-frame ones, with some missing. The sample consists of about 190,000 clones, roughly 78% of them appearing once. This CDR3 comprises 13 residues. The V and J ends lost 5 bases and 3 bases respectively, with 10 bases between them. The receptor's source is an elderly woman with active or convalescent COVID-19. The gene calls are TRBV12-3 or TRBV12-4 and TRBJ1-1; D not resolved. Sequencing was done on a sample of peripheral blood. The CDR3 here is CASSPGIYTEAFF. CDR3 coding DNA: TGTGCCAGCAGTCCCGGGATTTACACTGAAGCTTTCTTT.